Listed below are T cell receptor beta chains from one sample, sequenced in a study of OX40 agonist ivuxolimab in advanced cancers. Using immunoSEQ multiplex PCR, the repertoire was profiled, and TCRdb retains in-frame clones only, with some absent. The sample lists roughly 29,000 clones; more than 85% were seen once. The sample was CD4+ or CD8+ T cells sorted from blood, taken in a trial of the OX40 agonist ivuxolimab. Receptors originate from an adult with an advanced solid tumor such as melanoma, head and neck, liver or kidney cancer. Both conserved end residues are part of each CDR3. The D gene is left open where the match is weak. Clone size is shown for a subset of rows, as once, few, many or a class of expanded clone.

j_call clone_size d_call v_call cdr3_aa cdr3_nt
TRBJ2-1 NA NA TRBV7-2 CASSLAGSSYNEQFF TGTGCCAGCAGCTTAGCGGGGAGCTCCTACAATGAGCAGTTCTTC
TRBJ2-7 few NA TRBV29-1 CSVGLTGPYEQYF TGCAGCGTTGGACTGACAGGCCCCTACGAGCAGTACTTC
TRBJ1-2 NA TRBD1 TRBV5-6 CASSWTGTGFYGYTF TGTGCCAGCAGCTGGACCGGGACAGGGTTCTATGGCTACACCTTC
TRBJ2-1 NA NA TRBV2 CASSASEQFF TGTGCCAGCAGTGCTTCTGAGCAGTTCTTC
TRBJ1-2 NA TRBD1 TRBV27 CASSNSPTGYYGYTF TGTGCCAGCAGTAACTCACCGACAGGGTACTATGGCTACACCTTC
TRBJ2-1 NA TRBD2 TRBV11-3 CASSSLAGGSDNEQFF TGTGCCAGCAGCTCCTTAGCGGGAGGGAGCGACAATGAGCAGTTCTTC
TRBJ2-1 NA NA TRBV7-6 CASSFGRVAEQFF TGTGCCAGCAGCTTTGGCAGGGTGGCTGAGCAGTTCTTC
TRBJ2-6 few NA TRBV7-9 CASSSGLGANVLTF TGTGCCAGCAGTTCAGGGTTAGGGGCCAACGTCCTGACTTTC
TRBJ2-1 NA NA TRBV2 CASSNVVGNEQFF TGTGCCAGCAGTAATGTAGTGGGCAATGAGCAGTTCTTC
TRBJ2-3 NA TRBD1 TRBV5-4 CASSFPGGADTQYF TGTGCCAGCAGCTTCCCAGGGGGCGCAGATACGCAGTATTTT
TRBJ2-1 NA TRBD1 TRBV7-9 CASSRDSGWNEQFF TGTGCCAGCAGCCGGGACAGTGGGTGGAATGAGCAGTTCTTC
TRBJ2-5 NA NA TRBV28 CASSLAGGGTGETQYF TGTGCCAGCAGTCTGGCGGGAGGGGGGACAGGAGAGACCCAGTACTTC
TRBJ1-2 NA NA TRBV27 CASRGAENYGYTF TGTGCCAGCAGAGGAGCGGAGAACTATGGCTACACCTTC
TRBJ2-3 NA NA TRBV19 CASSTTPTDTQYF TGTGCCAGTAGTACGACACCCACAGATACGCAGTATTTT
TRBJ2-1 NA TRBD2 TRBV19 CASSLGLAGGPPYNEQFF TGTGCCAGTAGTTTGGGACTAGCGGGAGGCCCACCCTACAATGAGCAGTTCTTC
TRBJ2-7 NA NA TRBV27 CASSLSVAVSYEQYF TGTGCCAGCAGTTTATCGGTAGCAGTATCCTACGAGCAGTACTTC
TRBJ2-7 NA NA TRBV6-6 CASSYGQGTYEQYF TGTGCCAGCAGTTACGGTCAGGGTACGTACGAGCAGTACTTC
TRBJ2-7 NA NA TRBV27 CASSRAPLGEQYF TGTGCCAGCAGCCGGGCCCCACTGGGCGAGCAGTACTTC
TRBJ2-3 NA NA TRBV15 CATSPYTGRDTQYF TGTGCCACCAGCCCCTACACCGGTAGGGATACGCAGTATTTT
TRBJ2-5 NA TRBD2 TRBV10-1 CASSESIAGDAETQYF TGCGCCAGCAGTGAGTCGATAGCGGGGGACGCAGAGACCCAGTACTTC
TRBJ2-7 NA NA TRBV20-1 CSARVVYEQYF TGCAGTGCTAGGGTCGTCTACGAGCAGTACTTC
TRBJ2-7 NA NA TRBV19 CASSIGTADYYEQYF TGTGCCAGTAGTATTGGTACGGCAGATTACTACGAGCAGTACTTC
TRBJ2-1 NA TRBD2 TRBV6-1 CASSGTSGSNNEQFF TGTGCCAGCAGTGGTACTAGCGGAAGTAACAATGAGCAGTTCTTC
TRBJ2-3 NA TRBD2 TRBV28 CASSRSGTSTDTQYF TGTGCCAGCAGTCGTAGCGGGACAAGCACAGATACGCAGTATTTT
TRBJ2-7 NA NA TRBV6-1 CASSDRLLYEQYF TGTGCCAGCAGCGACAGGCTGCTCTACGAGCAGTACTTC
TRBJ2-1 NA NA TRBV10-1 CASAPRQGGEQFF TGCGCCAGCGCCCCACGACAGGGAGGCGAGCAGTTCTTC
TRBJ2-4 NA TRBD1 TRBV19 CASSMYVGTGGKNIQYF TGTGCCAGTAGTATGTACGTTGGGACAGGAGGCAAAAACATTCAGTACTTC
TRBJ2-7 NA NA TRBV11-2 CASSLVLSYEQYF TGTGCCAGCAGCTTAGTCCTGAGCTACGAGCAGTACTTC
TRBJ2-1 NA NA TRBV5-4 CASSFFSSSHEQFF TGTGCCAGCAGCTTCTTCTCTAGCAGCCATGAGCAGTTCTTC
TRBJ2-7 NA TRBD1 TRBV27 CASSPGTGGYEQYF TGTGCCAGCAGCCCCGGGACAGGGGGTTACGAGCAGTACTTC
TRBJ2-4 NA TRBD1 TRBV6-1 CASTQGAYKNIQYF TGTGCCAGCACCCAGGGGGCATACAAAAACATTCAGTACTTC
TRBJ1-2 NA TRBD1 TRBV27 CASSLSGGSAYGYTF TGTGCCAGCAGTTTATCAGGGGGCTCTGCCTATGGCTACACCTTC
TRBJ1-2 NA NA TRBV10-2 CASGEVAGHGYTF TGCGCCAGCGGGGAGGTGGCAGGGCACGGCTACACCTTC
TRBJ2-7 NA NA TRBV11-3 CASSSSERQPPYEQYF TGTGCCAGCAGCTCGTCAGAGCGCCAACCCCCCTACGAGCAGTACTTC
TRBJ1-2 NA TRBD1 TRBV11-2 CASSWETGGFGYTF TGTGCCAGCAGCTGGGAGACAGGGGGATTTGGCTACACCTTC
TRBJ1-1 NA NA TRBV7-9 CASSGRLGTEAFF TGTGCCAGCAGCGGAAGGTTGGGCACTGAAGCTTTCTTT
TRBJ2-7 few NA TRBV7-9 CASSSNRDTPWDEQYF TGTGCCAGCAGCTCAAACCGGGACACACCTTGGGACGAGCAGTACTTC
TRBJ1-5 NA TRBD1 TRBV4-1 CASSLSDRVSNQPQHF TGCGCCAGCAGCCTAAGTGACAGGGTTAGCAATCAGCCCCAGCATTTT
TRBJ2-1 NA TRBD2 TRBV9 CASSVEGRGVNEQFF TGTGCCAGCAGCGTAGAGGGCCGGGGGGTCAATGAGCAGTTCTTC
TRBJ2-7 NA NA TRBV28 CASLGDRYEQYF TGTGCCAGCTTGGGAGATCGGTACGAGCAGTACTTC
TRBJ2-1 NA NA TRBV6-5 CASNYGQSSYNEQFF TGTGCCAGCAACTACGGACAGAGCTCCTACAATGAGCAGTTCTTC
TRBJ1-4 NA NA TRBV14 CASRPFTRGSEKLFF TGTGCCAGCAGGCCATTCACCCGGGGATCCGAAAAACTGTTTTTT
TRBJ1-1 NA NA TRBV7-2 CASSLEPMNTEAFF TGTGCCAGCAGCTTAGAACCGATGAACACTGAAGCTTTCTTT